This entry lists 24 T cell receptor beta chains sequenced from one sample in a study of molecular identifiers for immune sequencing clone quantification. TCRdb ran MiXCR on the PCR reads and lists one entry per CDR3 protein. The table records 75,000 to 100,000 distinct CDR3 sequences, 15% to 20% of them present only once. The sequencing input was naive CD8+ T cells from blood, with Jurkat cell RNA spiked in. Subset specified: FACS-sorted CD8+CD4-CCR7+CD45RA+ naive T cells. The receptors stem from a human donor in good health. Some libraries in this study had Jurkat cell RNA spiked in.

This clonotype was recorded many times. This chain uses TRBV29-1 with TRBJ2-2; 8 positions match TRBD1. Germline trimming cut 4 bases from V and 4 bases from J; bases unmatched to any gene: 5. From germline, CDR1 is SQVTM and CDR2 ANQGSEA. This CDR3 spans 14 amino acids. DNA of the CDR3: TGCAGCGTTGCCCAGGGGGCGGCCACCGGGGAGCTGTTTTTT. Its translation is CSVAQGAATGELFF.

The table lists this clonotype with a few counts. One base away lies a much larger clone, so this may be a sequencing read error. The chain joins TRBV5-3 to TRBJ1-4, with 7 bases lining up with TRBD1. TRBV5-3 is noted as an ORF with a role that remains uncertain. This CDR3 has 13 amino acids. The V and J ends lost 8 bases and 12 bases, in that order; junction bases with no gene match: 13. CDR3 sequence reads: CASSGDSEEELFF. CDR3 sequence (DNA): TGTGCCAGCAGCGGGGACAGCGAGGAAGAACTGTTTTTT.

There are a few counts of this clonotype. Possible read error: a much larger clone is one base away. The chain combines TRBV27 with TRBJ1-1, with D unclear. The CDR3 runs to 14 residues. Germline V gene lookup returns CDR1 MNHEY and CDR2 SMNVEV (reference sequence). The CDR3 nucleotides are TGTGCCAGCAGGTTCGCCGGACTGAACGCTGAAGCTTTCTTT. The encoded protein is CASRFAGLNAEAFF.

In regard to this clonotype: A clone one base away is much larger, so this may be a read error. This rearrangement joins TRBV12-3 or TRBV12-4 to TRBJ2-2; 11 bases agree with TRBD2. With 5 bases clipped from V and 4 bases from J, the junction kept 6 bases outside the gene matches. The CDR3 consists of 16 residues. CDR3 residues: CASSHTSGRFTGELFF. CDR3 nucleotides: TGTGCCAGCAGTCATACTAGCGGGAGATTCACCGGGGAGCTGTTTTTT.

At least ten counts were recorded for this clonotype. This rearrangement joins TRBV7-9 to TRBJ2-7; 7 nucleotides agree with TRBD2. J lost 4 bases, V lost 5 bases, and 17 bases had no gene match. CDR1 and CDR2 from the germline V gene are SEHNR and FQNEAQ (reference sequence). The CDR3 extends over 17 amino acids. CDR3: CASSPSQVGGSVYEQYF. The CDR3 DNA sequence: TGTGCCAGCAGCCCCTCCCAAGTCGGCGGGAGTGTTTACGAGCAGTACTTC.

Many counts were recorded for this clonotype. The chain couples TRBV5-5 to TRBJ2-7; TRBD1 might be the D (5 bases). The V end was cut by 6 bases, the J end by 2 bases, with 18 bases between. The CDR3 runs to 15 residues. Germline lookup yields CDR1 SGHKS and CDR2 YYEKEE (reference sequence). The CDR3 DNA reads TGTGCCAGCAACCTCAACTTCCCAGGGACCTACGAGCAGTACTTC. Translating gives CASNLNFPGTYEQYF.

Notes on this clonotype: At one end, the junction sequence differs from germline, possibly due to a read error. This chain joins TRBV27 and TRBJ1-1; D might be TRBD1 (5 bases). This CDR3 has 14 amino acids. Germline V gene sequence: CDR1 MNHEY, CDR2 SMNVEV (reference sequence). In DNA form, the CDR3 reads TGTGTCAGCAGCATAAATACGGGGGTTACTGAAGCTTTCTTT. Encoded protein: CVSSINTGVTEAFF.

Worth noting for this clonotype: This clone may be a read error of a much larger clone one base away. The chain recombines TRBV7-9 with TRBJ2-7; D is undetermined. This CDR3 is 12 amino acids long. CDR1 is SEHNR and CDR2 is FQNEAQ in the germline V gene (reference sequence). V gave up 6 bases and J gave up 3 bases, with 9 bases separating them. The CDR3 reads CASSLDHYEQYF. CDR3 DNA sequence: TGTGCCAGCAGTTTGGATCACTACGAGCAGTACTTC.

This clonotype came up many times. V gene TRBV6-2 or TRBV6-3 combines with J gene TRBJ2-3, with D possibly being TRBD1 (6 bases). The CDR3 runs 16 residues. The V end lost 4 bases, the J end lost 4 bases, and 18 bases lay between the germline ends. Per the germline V gene, CDR1 is MNHEY and CDR2 is SVGEGT. The CDR3 here is CASSSIRDTEPDTQYF. CDR3 in DNA: TGTGCCAGCAGTTCGATCCGGGACACAGAACCAGATACGCAGTATTTT.

This clonotype was seen at least ten times. The chain employs TRBV29-1 and TRBJ2-2, with D tentatively TRBD1 (6 bases). V lost 6 bases and J 2 bases, leaving 16 bases between the germline ends. Germline V CDR1 and CDR2: SQVTM, ANQGSEA. The CDR3 is made up of 15 amino acids. CDR3 amino acids: CSVIQGATNTGELFF. In DNA, the CDR3 is TGCAGCGTAATACAGGGCGCCACCAACACCGGGGAGCTGTTTTTT.

The table lists this clonotype with many counts. The chain has TRBV12-3 or TRBV12-4 and TRBJ2-2; 12 bases match TRBD1. The CDR3 has 19 amino acids. Trimming took 6 bases from V and 3 from J; bases not matched to a gene: 14. Written as DNA, the CDR3 is TGTGCCAGCAGCCCCGGGACAGGGGGCGTATTGGTGGACACCGGGGAGCTGTTTTTT. It is translated as CASSPGTGGVLVDTGELFF.

At least ten counts were recorded for this clonotype. This chain links TRBV5-6 with TRBJ2-3, with 9 bases identical to TRBD1. Germline V gene lookup returns CDR1 SGHDT and CDR2 YYEEEE. The CDR3 spans 15 residues. Losses at the gene ends were 4 bases for V and 4 bases for J; bases not matched to a gene: 7. This CDR3 is CASSGDRAVADTQYF. CDR3 DNA sequence: TGTGCCAGCAGCGGGGACAGGGCCGTCGCAGATACGCAGTATTTT.

Ten or more counts support this clonotype. This rearrangement joins TRBV2 to TRBJ2-7; a weak D match, TRBD2 (6 bases). V shed 10 bases and J shed 0 bases, with 16 bases lying between them. The germline V gene encodes CDR1 SNHLY and CDR2 FYNNEI. The CDR3 totals 14 residues. The CDR3 DNA follows: TGTGCCACCGGGGGAACGTGGGGCTCCTACGAGCAGTACTTC. Encoded protein: CATGGTWGSYEQYF.

The rearrangement links TRBV29-1 to TRBJ2-7; D not resolved. With 6 bases removed from V and 4 bases from J, the gap between germline ends came to 10 bases. Germline V gene data show CDR1 as SQVTM and CDR2 as ANQGSEA. The CDR3 has 11 residues. The CDR3 sequence is CSVEAEYEQYF. CDR3 nucleotides: TGCAGCGTAGAGGCGGAGTACGAGCAGTACTTC.

The chain combines TRBV27 with TRBJ2-7; D unresolved. CDR1 MNHEY and CDR2 SMNVEV come from the germline V gene (reference sequence). The V end was cut by 2 bases, the J end by 3 bases, with 11 bases between. This CDR3 contains 14 residues. In DNA, the CDR3 is TGTGCCAGCAGTTTAAAAGACCGATTCTACGAGCAGTACTTC. Translating it yields CASSLKDRFYEQYF.

The chain combines TRBV20-1 with TRBJ1-1; 9 nucleotides agree with TRBD1. The V and J ends lost 0 bases and 3 bases, in that order; junction bases with no gene match: 5. The CDR3 runs 15 residues. CDR1 and CDR2 from the germline V gene are DFQATT and SNEGSKA (reference sequence). The CDR3: CSARDRDREYTEAFF. The CDR3 nucleotides read TGCAGTGCTAGAGACCGGGACAGGGAGTACACTGAAGCTTTCTTT.

This clonotype was observed at least ten times. This chain uses TRBV6-5 with TRBJ1-6; the D gene is possibly TRBD1 (5 bases). The germline V gene encodes CDR1 MNHEY and CDR2 SVGAGI. There are 13 residues in the CDR3. V lost 2 bases and J lost 14, with 13 bases in between. This chain's CDR3 is CASSYGGTGALHF. The CDR3, as DNA: TGTGCCAGCAGTTACGGTGGGACCGGGGCCCTCCACTTT.

There are many counts of this clonotype. The J gene is TRBJ2-7, the V gene TRBV6-5; D is uncertain. Germline V gene sequence: CDR1 MNHEY, CDR2 SVGAGI. The CDR3 is made up of 15 amino acids. Trimming took off 5 bases at V and 4 bases at J, with 18 bases between the two ends. The DNA for the CDR3 is TGTGCCAGCAGTCCCTCCCCCGGTGCGGCTTACGAGCAGTACTTC. Protein product: CASSPSPGAAYEQYF.

There are many counts of this clonotype. V gene TRBV29-1 combines with J gene TRBJ2-1; a possible D gene is TRBD2 (5 bases). Germline V CDR1 and CDR2: SQVTM, ANQGSEA. The V end lost 1 base, the J end lost 9 bases, and 19 bases lay between the germline ends. This CDR3 has 15 residues. The CDR3 loop is CSVEALDLSGIEQFF. CDR3 in DNA: TGCAGCGTTGAAGCTTTAGACCTCAGCGGCATTGAGCAGTTCTTC.

This clonotype was detected many times. This chain links TRBV6-5 with TRBJ2-7; 7 bases fit TRBD1. Germline CDR1 is MNHEY and CDR2 is SVGAGI. Unmatched junction bases numbered 2, after V lost 0 bases and J lost 6 bases. The CDR3 consists of 13 residues. The CDR3 reads CASSYSRGLEQYF. The CDR3 DNA sequence: TGTGCCAGCAGTTACTCTAGGGGGCTCGAGCAGTACTTC.

The rearrangement uses TRBV5-5 and TRBJ2-4; D unresolved. Deletions cut 4 bases from V and 6 bases from J, with 14 bases between. This CDR3 has 14 residues. Germline loops: CDR1 SGHKS, CDR2 YYEKEE (reference sequence). The chain's CDR3 is CASSPPIPGNIQYF. The CDR3 DNA is TGTGCCAGCAGCCCACCGATCCCGGGAAACATTCAGTACTTC.

The chain is built from TRBV5-1 and TRBJ2-3; 9 nucleotides agree with TRBD2. The CDR3 covers 15 residues. The V gene's germline CDR1 is SGHRS and CDR2 YFSETQ. Trimming took 6 bases from V and 0 from J; bases not matched to a gene: 5. Here the CDR3 reads CASTDGLASTDTQYF. The CDR3 DNA reads as TGCGCCAGCACCGACGGACTAGCGAGCACAGATACGCAGTATTTT.

Regarding this clonotype: One junction end does not reproduce the germline sequence, and a read error may be involved. CDR3 in amino acids: CNVSSLTDYNEQFF. The CDR3 nucleotides are TGCAACGTTTCCTCCCTCACAGACTACAATGAGCAGTTCTTC. The V and J genes are TRBV29-1 and TRBJ2-1, with D hard to call. Germline V gives CDR1 SQVTM, CDR2 ANQGSEA. This CDR3 spans 14 amino acids.

There are many counts of this clonotype. The rearrangement uses TRBV4-3 and TRBJ2-7; D is perhaps TRBD1 (5 bases). Per the germline V gene, CDR1 is LGHNA and CDR2 is YSLEER. The CDR3 sequence is 16 residues long. The V and J ends lost 0 bases and 6 bases respectively, with 18 bases between them. CDR3 sequence reads: CASSQDKGNEIFEQYF. DNA for the CDR3: TGCGCCAGCAGCCAAGATAAGGGGAATGAGATCTTCGAGCAGTACTTC.